This T cell receptor beta chain was profiled in a study of OX40 agonist ivuxolimab in advanced cancers. Study information: Checkpoint inhibitors had been given previously to 40% of patients.

V shed 4 bases, J shed 7 bases, and the junction held 3 bases outside the gene matches. Germline CDR1 is MDHEN and CDR2 is SYDVKM. The CDR3 has 12 residues. TCRdb's table, derived via immunoSEQ multiplex PCR, lists solely in-frame clones and lacks some. This sample carries approximately 66,000 clones, 85% to 90% of them seen once, and the ten largest clones take around 6%. The starting material was CD4+ or CD8+ T cells sorted from blood, obtained in a trial of the OX40 agonist ivuxolimab. This receptor was identified in an adult with an advanced solid tumor such as melanoma, head and neck, liver or kidney cancer. The chain carries TRBV28 and TRBJ1-1, with TRBD1 matching over 7 bases. Here the CDR3 DNA reads TGTGCCAGCAGTTCCGGACAGGTTGAAGCTTTCTTT. Translation: CASSSGQVEAFF.